A selection of T cell receptor beta chains follows, all from one sample in a study of blood T cell repertoires in COVID-19. This table comes from immunoSEQ multiplex PCR, and its TCRdb copy is limited to in-frame clones, with some not included. The table includes about 260,000 clones, approximately 89% detected once. The material sequenced was PBMCs or T cells enriched from blood (not recorded which). The receptors shown here come from a woman in her thirties or forties who had been exposed to COVID-19. Both conserved end residues are part of each CDR3. Each record gives: J gene, D gene, clone size, V gene, CDR3 DNA, CDR3 protein. A D gene is named only where the DNA matches it firmly. Rows give clone size only sometimes, using once, few, many, or a class for an expanded clone.

>TRBJ2-2|TRBD2|-|TRBV10-3
TGTGCCATCAGCCCCGCCCCGCTAGCGGGAGAATCCGGGGAGCTGTTTTTT
CAISPAPLAGESGELFF
>TRBJ2-2|-|-|TRBV29-1
TGCAGCGTTGGCAGGGTGAACACCGGGGAGCTGTTTTTT
CSVGRVNTGELFF
>TRBJ2-3|TRBD2|-|TRBV29-1
TGCAGCGCTGTCAGCGGGGGTCCCAGCACAGATACGCAGTATTTT
CSAVSGGPSTDTQYF
>TRBJ2-3|TRBD2|-|TRBV6-4
TGTGCCAGCAGTGACTCCCGGACGGGGGGGGATACGCAGTATTTT
CASSDSRTGGDTQYF
>TRBJ1-1|-|-|TRBV11-3
TGTGCCAGCAGCTTAGGTCATGAGGGTTTGCGTACTGAAGCTTTCTTT
CASSLGHEGLRTEAFF
>TRBJ2-7|TRBD2|-|TRBV5-1
TGCGCCAGCAGCTTGGAGGTAGCGGGGAGTTCTCACGAGCAGTACTTC
CASSLEVAGSSHEQYF
>TRBJ2-6|-|-|TRBV4-1
TGCGCCAGCAGCCCCACGACAGCCTCTGGGGCCAACGTCCTGACTTTC
CASSPTTASGANVLTF
>TRBJ1-6|-|-|TRBV27
TGTGCCAGCAGCCTAGGGGGACGGACCCTCCACTTT
CASSLGGRTLHF
>TRBJ1-5|-|-|TRBV7-8
TGTGCCAGCAGCGATAAGGCGGATCAGCCCCAGCATTTT
CASSDKADQPQHF
>TRBJ2-5|-|-|TRBV5-6
TGTGCCAGCAGCTTCCCCCGTTTGTCGAGGGAGACCCAGTACTTC
CASSFPRLSRETQYF
>TRBJ1-2|-|-|TRBV5-6
TGTGCCAGCAGCTTTCCGGGGGACTATGGCTACACCTTC
CASSFPGDYGYTF
>TRBJ1-2|-|-|TRBV7-8
TGTGCCAGCAGCCGGGACCAGGAACAGGGTCCTTTAGGCTACACCTTC
CASSRDQEQGPLGYTF
>TRBJ1-5|-|-|TRBV27
TGTGCCAGCGGCTTCAATCAGCCCCAGCATTTT
CASGFNQPQHF
>TRBJ1-5|-|-|TRBV6-6
TGTGCCAGCAGTCGTTCCGGGACACAAAATCAGCCCCAGCATTTT
CASSRSGTQNQPQHF
>TRBJ2-1|TRBD2|-|TRBV9
TGTGCCAGCAGTGCGGGGGGGAGTCCCTACAATGAGCAGTTCTTC
CASSAGGSPYNEQFF
>TRBJ1-4|-|-|TRBV27
TGTGCCAGCACCGGGCAGGGTAGTGAAAAACTGTTTTTT
CASTGQGSEKLFF
>TRBJ2-7|TRBD2|once|TRBV4-3
TGCGCCAGCAGCCAAGACCGATGGGGGGGGAGGTGGTACGAGCAGTACTTC
CASSQDRWGGRWYEQYF
>TRBJ2-7|TRBD1|-|TRBV5-5
TGTGCCAGCATACAGGGGGGAATGAGCGAGCAGTACTTC
CASIQGGMSEQYF
>TRBJ1-4|-|-|TRBV30
TGTGCCTGTACAACAGGGCTGACTAATGAAAAACTGTTTTTT
CACTTGLTNEKLFF
>TRBJ2-3|TRBD2|-|TRBV18
TGTGCCAGCTCACAGCTAGCGGGCCTCACAGATACGCAGTATTTT
CASSQLAGLTDTQYF
>TRBJ1-4|-|-|TRBV30
TGTGCCTGGAGTACGGTCCCGCCAGAAAAACTGTTTTTT
CAWSTVPPEKLFF
>TRBJ2-1|-|-|TRBV5-5
TGTGCCAGCAGCTACCCGGGGAGGAATGAGCAGTTCTTC
CASSYPGRNEQFF
>TRBJ2-3|-|-|TRBV7-2
TGTGCCAGCAGCTTGGACTTAGATACGCAGTATTTT
CASSLDLDTQYF
>TRBJ1-5|TRBD1|-|TRBV6-5
TGTGCCAGCAGGGGAGGGACAGGGGGAGATCAGCCCCAGCATTTT
CASRGGTGGDQPQHF
>TRBJ2-2|TRBD2|-|TRBV10-1
TGCGCCAGCAGGCCCGACGGGGGGAGAGTAGGTAACAGCGCGGACACCGGGGAGCTGTTTTTT
CASRPDGGRVGNSADTGELFF
>TRBJ2-1|-|many|TRBV6-2/TRBV6-3
TGTGCCAGCAGTACCCCACTTTACGGGAGCTCCTACAATGAGCAGTTCTTC
CASSTPLYGSSYNEQFF
>TRBJ1-5|TRBD1|-|TRBV15
TGTGCCACCAGCAGAGTGCAGGCTCCGGGACAGGGAAACAATCAGCCCCAGCATTTT
CATSRVQAPGQGNNQPQHF
>TRBJ2-1|-|-|TRBV11-2
TGTGCCAGCAGTCTTAGCCCCAATGAGCAGTTCTTC
CASSLSPNEQFF
>TRBJ2-7|TRBD1|-|TRBV25-1
TGTGCCAGCAGTGATTGGGACAGTTACTCCTACGAGCAGTACTTC
CASSDWDSYSYEQYF
>TRBJ2-1|TRBD2|once|TRBV28
TGTGCCAGCAGTTTTTATAGCGGGGGGGCTACTGAGCAGTTCTTC
CASSFYSGGATEQFF
>TRBJ2-3|-|-|TRBV6-2/TRBV6-3
TGTGCCAGCAGTACTGCGGACTCCGGCGGAGATACGCAGTATTTT
CASSTADSGGDTQYF
>TRBJ1-6|-|-|TRBV6-5
TGTGCCAGCAGTTACGCGCACGATTCACCCCTCCACTTT
CASSYAHDSPLHF
>TRBJ1-4|-|few|TRBV11-2
TGTGCCAGCAGTCTAGGACATGTTCAGGATGAAAAACTGTTTTTT
CASSLGHVQDEKLFF
>TRBJ2-1|TRBD2|-|TRBV19
TGTGCCAGTAGTACCGGGAGGGGGTACAATGAGCAGTTCTTC
CASSTGRGYNEQFF
>TRBJ1-4|-|-|TRBV5-5
TGTGCCAGCAGCTTGGTTGGGGGGAACGATGAAAAACTGTTTTTT
CASSLVGGNDEKLFF
>TRBJ1-2|TRBD1|-|TRBV28
TGTGCCAGCAGTGAGACAGGGCGCTATGGCTACACCTTC
CASSETGRYGYTF
>TRBJ2-1|-|once|TRBV6-2/TRBV6-3
TGTGCCAGCAGTTACTCGGCGGGACTCGTCAATGAGCAGTTCTTC
CASSYSAGLVNEQFF
>TRBJ2-1|-|-|TRBV19
TGTGCCAGTAGTAACTCACGGGACACATACAATGAGCAGTTCTTC
CASSNSRDTYNEQFF
>TRBJ2-7|TRBD2|-|TRBV5-1
TGCGCCAGCAGCGATTTAGCGGGGGCCGGGCGAGAGCAGTACTTC
CASSDLAGAGREQYF
>TRBJ1-2|TRBD1|few|TRBV3-1/TRBV3-2
TGTGCCAGCAGCCATGACCTACCGTTAGCAGGGGGAGGTGGCTACACCTTC
CASSHDLPLAGGGGYTF
>TRBJ1-2|TRBD1|-|TRBV28
TGTGCCAGCAGGGGGACCGGGACAGGGGAATATGGCTACACCTTC
CASRGTGTGEYGYTF
>TRBJ1-1|TRBD1|-|TRBV7-9
TGTGCCAGCAGCGGAGGCCACAGGGGACCGAACACTGAAGCTTTCTTT
CASSGGHRGPNTEAFF
>TRBJ2-3|TRBD2|-|TRBV7-2
TGTGCCAGCAGCTTACGGGAGGTCTCAGATACGCAGTATTTT
CASSLREVSDTQYF
>TRBJ1-3|TRBD1|-|TRBV14
TGTGCCAGCAGCGACGCCCCAGGGGGCCCTGGAAACACCATATATTTT
CASSDAPGGPGNTIYF
>TRBJ1-5|TRBD1|-|TRBV6-1
TGTGCCAGCAGTGACGCCGGGACAGTGAATCAGCCCCAGCATTTT
CASSDAGTVNQPQHF
>TRBJ1-5|TRBD1|-|TRBV3-1/TRBV3-2
TGTGCCAGCAGCCAATCGGGACAGGGAGGGAATCAGCCCCAGCATTTT
CASSQSGQGGNQPQHF
>TRBJ1-1|TRBD1|once|TRBV7-2
TGTGCCAGCAGCGCGGGACAGACGATGAACACTGAAGCTTTCTTT
CASSAGQTMNTEAFF
>TRBJ2-3|TRBD2|once|TRBV4-1
TGCGCCAGCAGCCATCCTACTAGCGGGGAGAATACGCAGTATTTT
CASSHPTSGENTQYF
>TRBJ2-5|-|-|TRBV3-1/TRBV3-2
TGTGCCAGCAGCCAATTGGGGCCCGGAGAGACCCAGTACTTC
CASSQLGPGETQYF
>TRBJ2-5|-|-|TRBV2
TGTGCCAGCAGCCTCGGGGAGACCCAGTACTTC
CASSLGETQYF